Here is one T cell receptor (beta chain) with its context. This clonotype was observed a few times. Its binding antigen is unknown. Per-nucleotide qualities are absent, and no much larger clonotype sits a single base away. Spanning cysteine to phenylalanine, the CDR3 consists of 14 amino acids. The CDR3 DNA has 42 bases and is translated from base 1. Deletion took 0 bases off V and 8 bases off J, with a span of 14 bases between the germline ends. The germline V gene sets CDR1 to SGHRS and CDR2 to YFSETQ. Donors were about 36 systemically healthy Caucasian individuals from Russia aged roughly 6 to 90 years. Roughly 10 milliliters of peripheral blood were collected from each donor into EDTA-treated Vacutainer tubes. Ficoll-Paque density-gradient centrifugation was used to isolate PBMCs, with at least 7 million obtained per sample. Total RNA, at least 6 micrograms per sample, was extracted from PBMCs with Trizol reagent. For every donor, an aliquot of PBMCs went through flow cytometry to measure the percentages of naive CD45RAhigh/CD27high T cells.

This entry belongs to a study of blood T cells in healthy people across ages (dated by TCRdb to between 2014 and 2016). Context from the whole study: In model experiments, template switching captured roughly one uniquely barcoded TCR beta cDNA molecule for every two T cells. Age-related changes in TCR beta repertoire diversity were measured in the study by deep sequencing normalized with unique cDNA molecular identifiers. Donors were grouped into four age groups: young (average approximately 15 years), middle-aged (over 35), aged (around 60) and long-lived (about 82). For two donors (one aged 18 to 30 and one aged 80 or older), the study analyzed two additional independent replicas of 1 million unique cDNA reads from the same blood draw.

Receptors were amplified or captured by 5' RACE. Instrument used: Illumina HiSeq 2500. A second PCR of roughly 7 to 11 cycles was performed with a sample-barcoded 5' primer and a J-beta primer mix. A template-switch 5' adaptor carrying 12 random nucleotides introduced a unique molecular identifier onto each TCR beta cDNA molecule. Each sample yielded at least 3 million CDR3-containing paired-end reads. First-strand cDNA synthesis was performed from all RNA using the Mint cDNA synthesis kit, with priming by a TRBC-specific oligonucleotide. Following uracil-DNA glycosylase treatment, all cDNA underwent a first 18-cycle PCR with the universal primers M1SS and BC2_uni_R. On the study's bioinformatics: Normalization of each sample was performed by random selection of 1 million high-quality reads, each carrying a distinct molecular identifier. Reads sharing molecular identifiers were discarded rather than binned into consensus sequences. CDR3 identification, clonotype clustering and error correction used MiTCR with a Q25 quality threshold and the strictest error-elimination algorithm. A nonparametric unseen species model using Euler transformation provided a lower-bound estimate of total TCR beta diversity. TCRdb passed the public sequencing reads through fastp at Q25 and MiXCR, retaining productive beta sequences. A single entry per CDR3 protein holds the most common genes and DNA from its merged rows. The V and J calls were determined by TCRdb, not by the authors. The sample includes roughly 800,000 distinct CDR3 sequences, with 25% observed a single time. The ten biggest clones cover more than 7.5% of the sample.

What the study reported, not specific to this receptor: Compared with the aged group, the long-lived group had more naive CD4+ T cells, fewer expanded clones and increased TCR diversity, a pattern suggesting age selection. Conclusive comparison of naive and antigen-experienced compartments was prevented by the profiling of bulk unsorted PBMCs. Observed TCR beta diversity correlated strongly with the percentage of naive T cells measured by flow cytometry. Total diversity estimates from one million sequenced T cells were considered lower bounds and underestimates. As age increased, observed TCR beta diversity per million T cells dropped in a roughly linear way, and a significant reduction was already evident by age 40. The CMV infection status of donors was not known, potentially confounding age-related changes in expanded clonotypes.

These same data were also listed under a study on T cells of mothers and their children. The second paper further reports: Nine systemically healthy Caucasian individuals, comprising three mothers and their six children, were included as donors. cDNA synthesis consumed the entire amount of extracted RNA, loaded at approximately 1.6 ug RNA in each 15 ul reaction. In the second PCR, the M1S primer added sample barcodes and 2-4 random nucleotides. More than 8.5 million TCR beta CDR3 reads were obtained from each mother, and about 3 million reads were obtained from each child. In both related and unrelated pairs, thymic selection shapes the output of TCR recombination in a similar way, with inherited differences having only a minor effect. Normalized repertoire overlap was always slightly but never significantly higher in related than unrelated mother-child pairs. Persistent microchimeric T cell clones were not detected, at a sensitivity of approximately 93 clones per million clonotypes. The study used deep NGS to compare TCR beta repertoires of mothers and children, seeking features distinguishing related mother-child pairs from unrelated individuals. On average, the children were approximately 11 +/- 4 years old, while the mothers were 40 +/- 4 years old. After adapter ligation was performed with NEBNext reagents, the libraries were sequenced on an Illumina HiSeq 2000 with 100+100 nt paired-end reads. Mother and child libraries were prepared a month apart and sequenced in separate runs to prevent cross-contamination. Each donor had between roughly 500,000 and 2,100,000 distinct TCR beta clonotypes identified. Naive TCR beta clonotypes were estimated from low-frequency clonotypes matched to each donor's FACS-determined naive share, without sorting.

The chain links TRBV5-1 with TRBJ1-2, with the D gene not clear enough to name. This clonotype was sampled from a boy between 5 and 17 years old in good health. Sequenced input: blood. The nucleotide sequence is TGCGCCAGCAGCTTGGTCGGCGGCTCGTCAGGCTACACCTTC. This encodes CASSLVGGSSGYTF.